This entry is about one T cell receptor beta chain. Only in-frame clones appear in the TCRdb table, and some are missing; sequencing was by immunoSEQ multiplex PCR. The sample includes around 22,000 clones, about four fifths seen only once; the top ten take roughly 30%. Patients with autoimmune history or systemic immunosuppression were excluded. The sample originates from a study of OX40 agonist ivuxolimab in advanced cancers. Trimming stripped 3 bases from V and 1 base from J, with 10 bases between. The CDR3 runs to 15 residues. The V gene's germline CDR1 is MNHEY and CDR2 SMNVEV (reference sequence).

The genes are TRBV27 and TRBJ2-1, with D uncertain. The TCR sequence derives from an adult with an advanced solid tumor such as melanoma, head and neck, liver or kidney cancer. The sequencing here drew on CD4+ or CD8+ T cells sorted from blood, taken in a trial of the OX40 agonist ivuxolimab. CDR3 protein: CASSFGTASYNEQFF. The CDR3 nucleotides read TGTGCCAGCAGTTTTGGTACTGCTTCCTACAATGAGCAGTTCTTC.